This TCR beta chain was recorded in a study of blood T cell repertoires in COVID-19. Assay used: immunoSEQ multiplex PCR; TCRdb lists only in-frame clones, some missing. Seen here are about 200,000 clones, under 90% observed once, and the top ten hold about 9.8%. The CDR3 consists of 15 residues. V was clipped by 6 bases and J by 4 bases, with 16 bases between them. CDR1 and CDR2 (germline): MNHEY, SVGEGT. The sequence was collected from a woman aged 50 to 65 with acute COVID-19. Source material: PBMCs or T cells enriched from blood (not recorded which). The chain uses TRBV6-2 or TRBV6-3 and TRBJ1-5; no definite D call. The CDR3 DNA is TGTGCCAGCAGCCCACCTTCCTTAGTTAATCAGCCCCAGCATTTT. Protein product: CASSPPSLVNQPQHF.